The 12 T cell receptor beta chains listed next were all sequenced from one sample in a study of T cell clones after liver transplantation. The table came from immunoSEQ multiplex PCR; TCRdb's copy has only in-frame clones and leaves some out. The repertoire holds about 75,000 clones, around 80% seen once, with less than 2.5% in the top ten. Sequenced here: CD4+ T cells from blood, sampled around 50 months after liver transplant. The receptors here all came from a human patient who received a liver transplant. Some T cells could come from the graft donor.

In its sample, this clone ranks as medium-sized. Other nucleotide sequences from this sample produce the same CDR3. DNA for the CDR3: TGTGCCAGCAGTGCCACTGCTAACTATGGCTACACCTTC. Residues: CASSATANYGYTF. The V call is TRBV6-1, the J call TRBJ1-2; D is ambiguous. The CDR3 totals 13 residues. The germline V gene has CDR1 MNHNS and CDR2 SASEGT. V was shortened by 4 bases and J by 0 bases, with 6 bases between the two germline ends.

This chain uses TRBV7-3 with TRBJ1-5; possible D gene TRBD1, 5 bases. Germline CDR1 reads SGHTA; CDR2 reads FQGTGA. Trimming removed 5 bases from V and 4 bases from J, with 9 bases in between. The CDR3 totals 13 residues. The DNA of the CDR3 is TGTGCCAGCAGCCCAGGGTGGAATCAGCCCCAGCATTTT. This translates into CASSPGWNQPQHF.

The CDR3 DNA reads as TGTGCCAGCAGCCCCCCCAGACTAGCGGGAGCCAATGAGCAGTTCTTC. It encodes CASSPPRLAGANEQFF. V and J are TRBV28 and TRBJ2-1, with 12 bases identical to TRBD2. Trimming removed 6 bases from V and 6 bases from J; junction bases left unmatched: 9. Germline V gene sequence: CDR1 MDHEN, CDR2 SYDVKM. CDR3 length equals 16 residues.

DNA for the CDR3: TGTGCCAGCAGTTCTCCCGGGGTCAACTCTGGAAACACCATATATTTT. Translated, it gives CASSSPGVNSGNTIYF. The genes are TRBV28 and TRBJ1-3, with D hard to call. This CDR3 has 16 amino acids. Between the trimmed V and J ends, which lost 4 bases and 0 bases, there was a span of 13 bases. Per the germline V gene, CDR1 is MDHEN and CDR2 is SYDVKM. The full variable domain, rest sourced from reference TRBV28 and TRBJ1-3, is DVKVTQSSRYLVKRTGEKVFLECVQDMDHENMFWYRQDPGLGLRLIYFSYDVKMKEKGDIPEGYSVSREKKERFSLILESASTNQTSMYLCASSSPGVNSGNTIYFGEGSWLTVV.

The J gene is TRBJ2-1, the V gene TRBV9; D ambiguous. The CDR3 is 15 residues long. V was pared by 6 bases and J by 2 bases, with 15 bases between. Germline V gives CDR1 SGDLS, CDR2 YYNGEE. The CDR3 loop reads CASTPDLGTYNEQFF. In DNA, the CDR3 is TGTGCCAGCACCCCGGATCTCGGAACCTACAATGAGCAGTTCTTC.

This chain uses TRBV5-4 with TRBJ2-3, with 15 bases matching TRBD2. Per the germline V gene, CDR1 is SGHNT and CDR2 is YYREEE (reference sequence). This CDR3 contains 18 residues. V shed 3 bases and J 7 bases; nucleotides not matched to a gene: 12. The CDR3 DNA reads TGTGCCAGCAGCTGGGGACTAGCGGGAGGTGGGACGGGAAATACGCAGTATTTT. Its protein product is CASSWGLAGGGTGNTQYF.

The rearrangement uses TRBV6-1 and TRBJ1-1; tentatively, D is TRBD1 (6 bases). This CDR3 comprises 14 residues. V lost 2 bases and J 2 bases, leaving 9 bases between the germline ends. Germline V gene lookup returns CDR1 MNHNS and CDR2 SASEGT. CDR3 region: CASSERGVNTEAFF. The DNA of the CDR3 is TGTGCCAGCAGTGAAAGGGGGGTCAACACTGAAGCTTTCTTT.

This clone showed up just a few times. The CDR3 loop is CASTEYEQYF. CDR3 nucleotide sequence: TGTGCCAGCACAGAATACGAGCAGTACTTC. The chain uses TRBV7-3 and TRBJ2-7; no clear D gene. Germline assignment: CDR1 SGHTA and CDR2 FQGTGA. CDR3 length equals 10 residues. With 7 bases removed from V and 4 bases from J, the gap between germline ends came to 5 bases.

The chain employs TRBV4-2 and TRBJ2-5; 10 nucleotides line up with TRBD2. The CDR3 is 18 residues long. CDR1 and CDR2 (germline): LGHNA, YNFKEQ. V lost 0 bases, J lost 6 bases, and 13 bases stayed unmatched. The CDR3 DNA sequence: TGTGCCAGCAGCCAAGACGCTAGCGGGGGTGGAGGAAGAAAGACCCAGTACTTC. Protein: CASSQDASGGGGRKTQYF.

This chain connects TRBV29-1 to TRBJ1-1; D is ambiguous. The length of the CDR3 is 12 residues. With 2 bases removed from V and 1 base from J, the gap between germline ends came to 5 bases. Germline V gene data show CDR1 as SQVTM and CDR2 as ANQGSEA. The CDR3 region is CSVEYGNTEAFF. The CDR3 nucleotides are TGCAGCGTTGAATATGGGAACACTGAAGCTTTCTTT. Together with reference TRBV29-1 and TRBJ1-1, the CDR3 gives the full variable domain: SAVISQKPSRDICQRGTSLTIQCQVDSQVTMMFWYRQQPGQSLTLIATANQGSEATYESGFVIDKFPISRPNLTFSTLTVSNMSPEDSSIYLCSVEYGNTEAFFGQGTRLTVV.

CDR3 in amino acids: CASERTGNTGELFF. The DNA for the CDR3 is TGCGCCAGCGAGAGGACAGGGAACACCGGGGAGCTGTTTTTT. This chain connects TRBV5-1 to TRBJ2-2; 7 bases align to TRBD1. Germline CDR1 is SGHRS and CDR2 is YFSETQ. V trimming: 7 bases; J trimming: 1 base; junction bases outside the gene matches: 4. The CDR3 consists of 14 residues.

The V and J genes are TRBV7-9 and TRBJ2-7, with 9 bases matching TRBD1. This CDR3 is built from 14 residues. Germline V gene data show CDR1 as SEHNR and CDR2 as FQNEAQ (reference sequence). V trimming: 5 bases; J trimming: 5 bases; junction bases outside the gene matches: 7. CDR3 amino acids: CASSRDRALDEQYF. The CDR3 DNA follows: TGTGCCAGCAGCCGGGACAGGGCTCTGGACGAGCAGTACTTC.